This T cell receptor (beta chain) was profiled in a study of CD8+ T cells in alopecia areata. Study-wide results and caveats: Lesional scalp displayed greater clonality than normal scalp, most notably in alopecia totalis/universalis.

Worth noting for this clone: What it binds is unknown.

Treatment described: oral pan-JAK inhibitor, 5-10 mg twice daily. CD4+ and CD8+ T cells were sorted from PBMCs. cDNA serving as the sequencing template came from extracted, reverse transcribed RNA. This table comes from immunoSEQ multiplex PCR, and its TCRdb copy is limited to in-frame clones, with some not included. The table lists about 190,000 clones, roughly 64% of them singletons. The sample was CD4+ T cells sorted from blood, taken at week 4, from a patient treated with tofacitinib. The source is a human donor with alopecia areata.

CDR3 loop: CASSPGQGNTEAFF. The CDR3 DNA is TGTGCCAGTAGCCCGGGACAGGGGAACACTGAAGCTTTCTTT. V and J are TRBV19 and TRBJ1-1; 9 bases map to TRBD1. The junction had 3 bases not matched to a gene; V was cut back by 6 bases and J by 1 base. Germline loops: CDR1 LNHDA, CDR2 SQIVND (reference sequence). The CDR3 runs to 14 residues.